One sample yielded the 17 T cell receptor beta chains listed below, sequenced in a study of T cells in Graves' hyperthyroidism and ophthalmopathy. Amplification of TCR beta CDR3 regions was performed using RNA transcripts as template. A set of HTBI primers served as the primers for a first-round RT-PCR of the TCR CDR3. Using its own MiXCR run on the multiplex PCR reads, TCRdb lists one record per CDR3 protein. The profile covers about 420,000 distinct CDR3 sequences, with about 13% appearing a single time and 5.3% taken by the ten largest. The material sequenced was blood. These receptors were collected from a woman younger than 30 with Graves' hyperthyroidism.

This clonotype was recorded a few times. V is TRBV7-9 and J is TRBJ2-7; D not certain. V lost 2 bases, J lost 5 bases, and 10 bases lay in between. The CDR3 is made up of 13 amino acids. CDR1 is SEHNR and CDR2 is FQNEAQ in the germline V gene (reference sequence). The CDR3 DNA follows: TGTGCCAGCAGCTTATCCACCCTCAACGAGCAGTACTTC. Amino acid sequence: CASSLSTLNEQYF.

This clonotype was seen a handful of times. This chain joins TRBV30 and TRBJ2-4, with a weak D call TRBD1 (6 bases). Germline V lookup: CDR1 GTSNPN, CDR2 SVGIG (reference sequence). With 2 bases removed from V and 8 bases from J, the gap between germline ends came to 19 bases. The CDR3 totals 15 residues. The CDR3 loop is CAWSIPGQIRHIQYF. CDR3 in DNA: TGTGCCTGGAGTATTCCGGGACAAATCCGTCACATTCAGTACTTC.

This clonotype was seen ten or more times. This chain joins TRBV11-2 and TRBJ2-3; no reliable D call. The CDR3 has 13 amino acids. CDR1 is SGHAT, CDR2 FQNNGV, per germline. Between the trimmed V and J ends, which lost 0 bases and 5 bases, there was a span of 6 bases. The DNA for the CDR3 is TGTGCCAGCAGCTTAGATCCAGGAGATACGCAGTATTTT. Translating it yields CASSLDPGDTQYF.

This clonotype was observed at least ten times. V usage is TRBV12-5 and J usage is TRBJ1-2; TRBD1 agrees at 10 bases. The V gene's germline CDR1 is LGHNT and CDR2 FRNRAP. The CDR3 spans 14 residues. Losses at the gene ends were 5 bases for V and 6 bases for J; bases not matched to a gene: 6. CDR3 coding DNA: TGTGCTAGTGGTATGGGACAGGGGAGCCATGGCTACACCTTC. The encoded protein is CASGMGQGSHGYTF. Complete variable domain (other parts from reference TRBV12-5 and TRBJ1-2): DARVTQTPRHKVTEMGQEVTMRCQPILGHNTVFWYRQTMMQGLELLAYFRNRAPLDDSGMPKDRFSAEMPDATLATLKIQPSEPRDSAVYFCASGMGQGSHGYTFGSGTRLTVV.

This clonotype has a count of ten or more. This sequence joins TRBV7-9 and TRBJ2-3; D uncertain. CDR1 SEHNR and CDR2 FQNEAQ come from the germline V gene (reference sequence). There are 13 residues in the CDR3. Trimming removed 5 bases at V and 7 bases at J, with 13 bases between. CDR3 DNA sequence: TGTGCCAGCAGCCCCATAACCGGCAATACGCAGTATTTT. Translated, it gives CASSPITGNTQYF.

This clonotype was counted ten times or more. This sequence joins TRBV7-9 and TRBJ2-5; D may be TRBD2 (5 bases). CDR1 and CDR2 (germline): SEHNR, FQNEAQ (reference sequence). Trimming took off 5 bases at V and 5 bases at J, with 24 bases between the two ends. The CDR3 extends over 17 amino acids. The CDR3 bases are TGTGCCAGCAGCCGGAGGACGGCGGGTTCCCTGGGGGAGACCCAGTACTTC. Amino acids: CASSRRTAGSLGETQYF.

This clonotype was observed at least ten times. This sequence joins TRBV27 and TRBJ2-7; 7 bases agree with TRBD2. The ends lost 2 bases at V and 3 bases at J; junction bases unmatched: 4. This CDR3 region has 14 residues. Germline V lookup: CDR1 MNHEY, CDR2 SMNVEV (reference sequence). DNA of the CDR3: TGTGCCAGCAGTTTAAGCAGGGACTACTACGAGCAGTACTTC. Protein sequence: CASSLSRDYYEQYF.

The V gene is TRBV5-8, the J gene TRBJ2-5, with D possibly being TRBD1 (6 bases). This CDR3 has 14 amino acids. Germline CDR1 is SGHTS and CDR2 is YDEGEE. Trimming left V 4 bases short and J 4 bases short, with 14 bases between. The CDR3 DNA reads TGTGCCAGCAGCGCTCCAGGGGTTGTAGAGACCCAGTACTTC. Translated, it gives CASSAPGVVETQYF.

The rearrangement uses TRBV9 and TRBJ1-5; D unclear. Trimming removed 0 bases from V and 7 bases from J, with 14 bases in between. CDR1 and CDR2 from the germline V gene are SGDLS and YYNGEE. The CDR3 consists of 15 residues. The CDR3 sequence is CASSVDREAGQPQHF. The CDR3 bases are TGTGCCAGCAGCGTAGATCGGGAGGCAGGCCAGCCCCAGCATTTT.

This clonotype came up many times. The chain employs TRBV3-1 and TRBJ1-4, with D uncertain. Deletions cut 0 bases from V and 2 bases from J, with 7 bases between. Germline CDR1 is LGHDT and CDR2 is YNNKEL (reference sequence). The CDR3 consists of 15 residues. The CDR3 protein is CASSQETVTNEKLFF. The CDR3 bases are TGTGCCAGCAGCCAAGAAACTGTTACTAATGAAAAACTGTTTTTT.

This clonotype was picked up a small number of times. A much bigger clone sits one base away, suggesting this may be a read error. The rearrangement joins TRBV27 to TRBJ2-7, with 7 bases matching TRBD2. CDR1 is MNHEY, CDR2 SMNVEV, per germline (reference sequence). With 5 bases clipped from V and 7 bases from J, the junction kept 14 bases outside the gene matches. There are 15 residues in the CDR3. The CDR3 region is CASSTTRDYPGEQYF. The CDR3 DNA follows: TGTGCCAGCAGTACTACCCGGGACTACCCTGGGGAGCAGTACTTC.

This clonotype was recorded a few times. This chain links TRBV12-5 with TRBJ2-3; D gene unclear. The germline CDR1 and CDR2 sequences are LGHNT and FRNRAP. V lost 1 base, J lost 2 bases, and 7 bases lay in between. The CDR3 length is 14 residues. As DNA, the CDR3 is TGTGCTAGTGGTTTGGGGCCCGACACAGATACGCAGTATTTT. The encoded protein is CASGLGPDTDTQYF.

This clonotype appeared a few times. The chain combines TRBV6-5 with TRBJ1-2; D gene unclear. Germline loops: CDR1 MNHEY, CDR2 SVGAGI. The CDR3 extends over 15 amino acids. V gave up 0 bases and J gave up 4 bases, with 12 bases separating them. The DNA for the CDR3 is TGTGCCAGCAGTTACTCGAGAGGGTCTCGCTATGGCTACACCTTC. It is translated as CASSYSRGSRYGYTF.

This clonotype was picked up many times. The V gene is TRBV7-9, the J gene TRBJ2-1; 10 bases line up with TRBD2. The V gene end was trimmed by 2 bases and the J gene end by 4 bases; junction bases not matched to a gene: 8. The CDR3 is 17 amino acids. The germline CDR1 and CDR2 sequences are SEHNR and FQNEAQ (reference sequence). CDR3 region: CASSLSVGLAPYNEQFF. CDR3 in DNA: TGTGCCAGCAGCTTATCCGTGGGACTAGCGCCGTACAATGAGCAGTTCTTC.

This clonotype has a count of ten or more. The V and J genes are TRBV24-1 and TRBJ2-3; a possible D gene is TRBD2 (6 bases). This CDR3 comprises 14 residues. Germline V gene data show CDR1 as KGHDR and CDR2 as SFDVKD. Between the trimmed V and J ends, which lost 3 bases and 6 bases, there was a span of 12 bases. As DNA, the CDR3 is TGTGCCACCAGTGATGGAATAAGCGGGGATACGCAGTATTTT. Translation gives CATSDGISGDTQYF.

The CDR3 region is CASSLLLLEDTEAFF. As DNA, the CDR3 is TGTGCCAGCAGCTTACTGTTACTGGAGGACACTGAAGCTTTCTTT. V gene TRBV7-8 combines with J gene TRBJ1-1; D is unclear. Germline CDR1 is SGHVS and CDR2 is FQNEAQ. The CDR3 has 15 residues. The V gene lost 2 bases and the J gene lost 3 bases, with 13 bases spanning the gap.

This clonotype has a count of ten or more. The V and J genes are TRBV19 and TRBJ1-1; D may be TRBD1 (5 bases). The CDR3 sequence is 15 residues long. Germline V gene data show CDR1 as LNHDA and CDR2 as SQIVND (reference sequence). Deletions cut 7 bases from V and 4 bases from J, with 19 bases between. CDR3 bases: TGTGCCAGTACCAGGCAGGGCAGGGAGTCCACTGAAGCTTTCTTT. Translation: CASTRQGRESTEAFF. Full variable domain (remainder filled in from reference TRBV19 and TRBJ1-1): DGGITQSPKYLFRKEGQNVTLSCEQNLNHDAMYWYRQDPGQGLRLIYYSQIVNDFQKGDIAEGYSVSREKKESFPLTVTSAQKNPTAFYLCASTRQGRESTEAFFGQGTRLTVV.